Following are 27 T cell receptor beta chains from one sample sequenced in a study of T cell repertoires in cytomegalovirus infection. TCRdb reprocessed the reads via MiXCR and lists one record per CDR3 protein. Of around 280,000 distinct CDR3 sequences listed, roughly 9.3% were seen once; the top ten hold around 2.4%. The sequenced sample was PBMCs. Receptors were obtained from a human donor in good health (CMV status not recorded). Some clones in this sample may be carry-over from other donors' samples.

Only a few counts were recorded for this clonotype. This chain connects TRBV29-1 to TRBJ1-1; D is unresolved. Germline V lookup: CDR1 SQVTM, CDR2 ANQGSEA. The CDR3 spans 11 residues. V lost 6 bases, J lost 1 base, and 6 bases lay in between. The CDR3 DNA follows: TGCAGCGTCCCCGGGAACACTGAAGCTTTCTTT. Amino acid sequence: CSVPGNTEAFF.

The sample holds a few counts of this clonotype. The rearrangement links TRBV6-6 to TRBJ2-7, with D possibly called TRBD1 or TRBD2 (5 bases each). V lost 5 bases to trimming and J lost 5 bases, with 13 bases between them. Germline V gives CDR1 MNHNY, CDR2 SVGAGI (reference sequence). CDR3 length: 13 residues. This chain's CDR3 is CASSPGTPNEQYF. The CDR3 DNA reads TGTGCCAGCAGTCCCGGGACCCCGAACGAGCAGTACTTC.

This clonotype was seen ten or more times. The J gene is TRBJ2-1, the V gene TRBV20-1; the D is unclear. There are 11 residues in the CDR3. The germline V gene encodes CDR1 DFQATT and CDR2 SNEGSKA (reference sequence). V gave up 5 bases and J gave up 6 bases, with 8 bases separating them. The CDR3 loop reads CSADKLNEQFF. The CDR3 DNA reads TGCAGTGCTGACAAGCTCAATGAGCAGTTCTTC.

This clonotype was seen ten or more times. CDR3 in amino acids: CASSTPLGGIYEQYF. The CDR3 DNA is TGTGCCAGCAGTACGCCCCTAGGAGGGATCTACGAGCAGTACTTC. The V gene is TRBV27, the J gene TRBJ2-7; TRBD2 might be the D (6 bases). This CDR3 is 15 amino acids long. The V end was cut by 5 bases, the J end by 3 bases, with 17 bases between. Germline CDR1 reads MNHEY; CDR2 reads SMNVEV (reference sequence).

This clonotype was seen many times. In nucleotides, the CDR3 is TGCGCCAGCAGCTCAGTTCTTGGGCGCCAAGATGGCTACACCTTC. Translation: CASSSVLGRQDGYTF. The V and J genes are TRBV5-1 and TRBJ1-2; D unclear. With 3 bases removed from V and 6 bases from J, the gap between germline ends came to 18 bases. Per germline, CDR1 SGHRS and CDR2 YFSETQ. CDR3 length: 15 amino acids.

This clonotype was seen many times. The chain has TRBV25-1 and TRBJ2-5; no clear D. The CDR3 spans 14 residues. With 3 bases removed from V and 5 bases from J, the gap between germline ends came to 13 bases. Germline CDR1 MGHDK, CDR2 SYGVNS. The CDR3 protein is CASSETGPGETQYF. CDR3 bases: TGTGCCAGCAGTGAGACCGGCCCCGGGGAGACCCAGTACTTC.

This clonotype has a count of ten or more. The rearrangement links TRBV28 to TRBJ2-2, with a tentative D call TRBD2 (6 bases). The CDR3 has 15 residues. Germline V gene sequence: CDR1 MDHEN, CDR2 SYDVKM. V gave up 7 bases and J gave up 1 base, with 13 bases separating them. In DNA, the CDR3 is TGTGCCAGCAATCCGGGGACTTTGAACACCGGGGAGCTGTTTTTT. Translation gives CASNPGTLNTGELFF.

This clonotype was found a few times. This rearrangement joins TRBV5-1 to TRBJ2-7; 8 bases are shared with TRBD1. This CDR3 comprises 14 residues. Germline V CDR1 and CDR2: SGHRS, YFSETQ. Germline trimming cut 2 bases from V and 2 bases from J; bases unmatched to any gene: 3. CDR3 region: CASSFRQGTYEQYF. For the CDR3, the DNA is TGCGCCAGCAGCTTCCGACAGGGGACCTACGAGCAGTACTTC.

In this sample, this clonotype turned up many times. CDR3 DNA: TGTGCCAGCAGCCCCCGGTGGGCGGGGGAGCAGTTCTTC. It specifies CASSPRWAGEQFF. The rearrangement uses TRBV7-2 and TRBJ2-1; D might be TRBD2 (6 bases). V was clipped by 5 bases and J by 10 bases, with 15 bases between them. Germline CDR1 is SGHTA and CDR2 is FQGNSA. The CDR3 is made up of 13 amino acids.

This clonotype occurred many times. V usage is TRBV28 and J usage is TRBJ1-2, with D perhaps TRBD1 (5 bases). Trimming removed 6 bases at V and 5 bases at J, with 22 bases between. The CDR3 totals 16 residues. Germline CDR1 MDHEN, CDR2 SYDVKM. The CDR3 nucleotides read TGTGCCAGCAGCCAACCTAGACAGCGTACCGGTTATGGCTACACCTTC. Translating it yields CASSQPRQRTGYGYTF.

This clonotype occurred many times. The V gene is TRBV6-2 or TRBV6-3, the J gene TRBJ1-1; no definite D call. CDR3 length equals 14 residues. Germline values: CDR1 MNHEY, CDR2 SVGEGT. Trimming pared 3 bases from V and 0 bases from J, leaving 8 bases between. The CDR3 nucleotides read TGTGCCAGCAGTTATGGAGGACTGAACACTGAAGCTTTCTTT. Translated, it gives CASSYGGLNTEAFF.

This clonotype occurred many times. The chain links TRBV7-2 to TRBJ2-3; 9 nucleotides align to TRBD2. CDR3 length: 16 amino acids. CDR1 SGHTA and CDR2 FQGNSA come from the germline V gene. The trim removed 0 bases at V and 6 bases at J, leaving 7 bases unmatched. As DNA, the CDR3 is TGTGCCAGCAGCTTAGCGTGGGGACTAGCCGATGATACGCAGTATTTT. It specifies CASSLAWGLADDTQYF.

At least ten counts were recorded for this clonotype. The rearrangement joins TRBV12-3 or TRBV12-4 to TRBJ1-5; possibly TRBD1 for D (5 bases). With 6 bases removed from V and 4 bases from J, the gap between germline ends came to 13 bases. The CDR3 is 14 amino acids. CDR3 sequence (DNA): TGTGCCAGCAGCGGGACCTATAGGAATCAGCCCCAGCATTTT. Residues: CASSGTYRNQPQHF.

The chain is built from TRBV6-2 or TRBV6-3 and TRBJ2-1; D ambiguous. V shed 0 bases and J shed 12 bases, with 12 bases lying between them. The CDR3 is 13 residues long. Germline CDR1 reads MNHEY; CDR2 reads SVGEGT. In DNA, the CDR3 is TGTGCCAGCAGTTACTCAACCGGGTTGGCGCAGTTCTTC. Its translation: CASSYSTGLAQFF.

This clonotype was counted between two and nine times. The chain has TRBV29-1 and TRBJ1-1; a weak D match, TRBD1 (5 bases). This CDR3 has 11 residues. With 0 bases removed from V and 10 bases from J, the gap between germline ends came to 9 bases. The germline V gene encodes CDR1 SQVTM and CDR2 ANQGSEA. CDR3: CSVEERQGAFF. CDR3 coding DNA: TGCAGCGTTGAAGAGCGTCAGGGAGCTTTCTTT.

This clonotype was recorded a few times. The chain joins TRBV20-1 to TRBJ2-1; possibly TRBD1 or TRBD2 for D (6 bases each). This CDR3 has 15 amino acids. Germline V gene sequence: CDR1 DFQATT, CDR2 SNEGSKA (reference sequence). V lost 0 bases, J lost 2 bases, and 11 bases lay in between. The CDR3 region has the DNA TGCAGTGCTAGAGATTGGAGGGGGGCCTACAATGAGCAGTTCTTC. Its protein is CSARDWRGAYNEQFF.

In this sample, this clonotype turned up many times. This chain links TRBV10-2 with TRBJ1-2, with 7 bases identical to TRBD1. The CDR3 totals 12 residues. Germline V CDR1 and CDR2: WSHSY, SAAADI. With V trimmed by 6 bases and J by 4 bases, 2 bases remained unmatched. Written as DNA, the CDR3 is TGCGCCAGCAGCGGACAGGTCTATGGCTACACCTTC. This encodes CASSGQVYGYTF.

The genes are TRBV28 and TRBJ1-5; 12 bases line up with TRBD1. The CDR3 has 15 amino acids. The V gene end was trimmed by 5 bases and the J gene end by 7 bases; junction bases not matched to a gene: 6. Germline lookup yields CDR1 MDHEN and CDR2 SYDVKM. The CDR3 protein is CASSPGTGGGQPQHF. For the CDR3, the DNA is TGTGCCAGCAGTCCGGGGACAGGGGGCGGACAGCCCCAGCATTTT.

This clonotype appeared many times. The rearrangement uses TRBV4-2 and TRBJ2-1; D is uncertain. The CDR3 spans 14 residues. V was pared by 3 bases and J by 0 bases, with 6 bases between. Germline assignment: CDR1 LGHNA and CDR2 YNFKEQ. This CDR3 reads CASSQGDSYNEQFF. CDR3 bases: TGTGCCAGCAGCCAGGGTGACTCCTACAATGAGCAGTTCTTC.

This clonotype has just a few counts. The V gene is TRBV7-3, the J gene TRBJ2-5; D gene unclear. The CDR3 extends over 13 amino acids. Germline values: CDR1 SGHTA, CDR2 FQGTGA. The germline V and J ends were trimmed by 5 bases and 7 bases, with 14 bases remaining between them. CDR3 coding DNA: TGTGCCAGCAGCGGCTTTTACGGCGGGACCCAGTACTTC. Encoded protein: CASSGFYGGTQYF. The full variable domain, with the rest looked up from reference TRBV7-3 and TRBJ2-5, is GAGVSQTPSNKVTEKGKYVELRCDPISGHTALYWYRQSLGQGPEFLIYFQGTGAADDSGLPNDRFFAVRPEGSVSTLKIQRTERGDSAVYLCASSGFYGGTQYFGPGTRLLVL.

In this sample, this clonotype turned up a few times. The chain combines TRBV28 with TRBJ2-7; D might be TRBD1 (6 bases). The CDR3 contains 14 residues. Germline V lookup: CDR1 MDHEN, CDR2 SYDVKM. Trimming left V 6 bases short and J 1 base short, with 13 bases between. CDR3 in DNA: TGTGCCAGCAGCCCTCGGACAGTATCCTACGAGCAGTACGTC. Protein product: CASSPRTVSYEQYV.

CDR3 in amino acids: CSAVREDRGNQPQHF. DNA for the CDR3: TGCAGTGCTGTTAGGGAGGATCGTGGCAATCAGCCCCAGCATTTT. The chain recombines TRBV20-1 with TRBJ1-5; unclear D gene. Germline V gene sequence: CDR1 DFQATT, CDR2 SNEGSKA (reference sequence). There are 15 residues in the CDR3. Trimming stripped 5 bases from V and 2 bases from J, with 16 bases between.

About this clonotype: A much larger clone lies one base from this, so it may be a read error. The chain employs TRBV20-1 and TRBJ2-6; tentatively, D is TRBD1 (5 bases). The germline V gene has CDR1 DFQATT and CDR2 SNEGSKA (reference sequence). This CDR3 contains 15 residues. CDR3 region: CSARYLSSGANALTF. The CDR3, as DNA: TGCAGTGCTAGATACCTGAGCTCTGGGGCCAACGCCCTGACTTTC.

This clonotype came up many times. The chain has TRBV28 and TRBJ2-1; 10 bases fit TRBD2. V was clipped by 1 base and J by 8 bases; unmatched bases: 8. This CDR3 is 16 amino acids long. Germline CDR1 is MDHEN and CDR2 is SYDVKM. As DNA, the CDR3 is TGTGCCAGCAGTTTATCGGGTAGCGGGGGGATCTATGAGCAGTTCTTC. Translated: CASSLSGSGGIYEQFF. Full variable domain (remainder filled in from reference TRBV28 and TRBJ2-1): DVKVTQSSRYLVKRTGEKVFLECVQDMDHENMFWYRQDPGLGLRLIYFSYDVKMKEKGDIPEGYSVSREKKERFSLILESASTNQTSMYLCASSLSGSGGIYEQFFGPGTRLTVL.

This clonotype appeared many times. The J gene is TRBJ1-5, the V gene TRBV7-2; no reliable D call. This CDR3 comprises 15 residues. Looked up from germline, CDR1 is SGHTA and CDR2 is FQGNSA. Between the trimmed V and J ends, which lost 0 bases and 7 bases, there was a span of 13 bases. The CDR3 coding sequence is TGTGCCAGCAGCTTAGCGTCGGGAGGAAGACAGCCCCAGCATTTT. Protein sequence: CASSLASGGRQPQHF. Full variable domain (remainder filled in from reference TRBV7-2 and TRBJ1-5): GAGVSQSPSNKVTEKGKDVELRCDPISGHTALYWYRQSLGQGLEFLIYFQGNSAPDKSGLPSDRFSAERTGGSVSTLTIQRTQQEDSAVYLCASSLASGGRQPQHFGDGTRLSIL.

This clonotype was detected ten times or more. The V gene is TRBV29-1, the J gene TRBJ1-2, with 8 bases identical to TRBD1. The CDR3 sequence is 13 residues long. The V segment lost 7 bases and the J segment 0 bases; nucleotides outside the gene matches: 4. From germline, CDR1 is SQVTM and CDR2 ANQGSEA. CDR3 sequence: CSAGTGANYGYTF. For the CDR3, the DNA is TGCAGCGCCGGGACAGGAGCTAACTATGGCTACACCTTC.

As regards this clonotype: A much larger clone sits a single nucleotide away, making a read error possible. This chain links TRBV20-1 with TRBJ1-5, with 7 bases matching TRBD1. The CDR3 sequence is 13 residues long. The trim removed 3 bases at V and 3 bases at J, leaving 2 bases unmatched. Germline CDR1 reads DFQATT; CDR2 reads SNEGSKA (reference sequence). The CDR3 DNA reads TGCAGTGCTAGGGGACAGATCAATCAGCCCCAGCATTTT. Translating it yields CSARGQINQPQHF.